This T cell receptor (beta chain) was retrieved from a study of a mutant IDH1 vaccine in newly diagnosed glioma. V lost 5 bases and J lost 0, with 8 bases in between. From germline, CDR1 is SEHNR and CDR2 FQNEAQ (reference sequence). This CDR3 comprises 13 residues. Time point reported: baseline, week 1 (first vaccination visit). As to treatment: pre-vaccination baseline after standard-of-care therapy. This table comes from immunoSEQ multiplex PCR, and its TCRdb copy is limited to in-frame clones, with some not included. The profile covers fewer than 65,000 clones, with about 80% appearing a single time and 1.5% to 2% taken by the ten largest.

The material was PBMCs, obtained from a glioma patient treated with radiotherapy, temozolomide or both. The TCR comes from a woman aged 40 to 50 with glioma. V usage is TRBV7-9 and J usage is TRBJ2-7; D is ambiguous. CDR3 in DNA: TGTGCCAGCAGCCATCCGAGCTCCTACGAGCAGTACTTC. Translated: CASSHPSSYEQYF.